The rows below give T cell receptor beta chains drawn from one sample of a study of blood T cell repertoires in COVID-19. The table came from immunoSEQ multiplex PCR; TCRdb's copy has only in-frame clones and leaves some out. The table lists hundreds of thousands of clones, around four fifths of them singletons. The sample consisted of peripheral blood. Receptors were obtained from a woman in her fifties or sixties with acute or convalescent COVID-19. Each CDR3 is given with its conserved first and last residue. The order of the fields is D gene, J gene, clone size, V gene, CDR3 DNA, CDR3 protein. A D gene is named only where the DNA matches it firmly. The size entry is marked missing in some rows and otherwise reads once, few, many or a size class.

.,TRBJ2-1,.,TRBV2,TGTGCCAGCAGTCTCCGGGACTCACAGTTCTTC,CASSLRDSQFF
TRBD2,TRBJ2-2,.,TRBV5-4,TGTGCCAGCAGCGCGAGCGGGAGAGGCGACACCGGGGAGCTGTTTTTT,CASSASGRGDTGELFF
.,TRBJ2-3,.,TRBV2,TGTGCCAGCAGTGGGGAATCTAGGGGTACGCAGTATTTT,CASSGESRGTQYF
.,TRBJ2-7,.,TRBV28,TGTGCCAGCAGTTTACGTGGGAGTGGCGAGCAGTACTTC,CASSLRGSGEQYF
TRBD2,TRBJ2-1,.,TRBV27,TGTGCCAGCAGCCCGGGACTAGCGGGAGGCGGCTCCTACAATGAGCAGTTCTTC,CASSPGLAGGGSYNEQFF
TRBD1,TRBJ2-7,.,TRBV19,TGTGCCACGCGACAGGGAATCCACGAGCAGTACTTC,CATRQGIHEQYF
TRBD1,TRBJ2-7,.,TRBV9,TGTGCCAGCAGCGTAAGGGGGCAGGGGGACTACGAGCAGTACTTC,CASSVRGQGDYEQYF
.,TRBJ1-2,few,TRBV10-1,TGCGCCAGCAGTCTCGATGGACAGCACTACACCTTC,CASSLDGQHYTF
TRBD1,TRBJ1-1,.,TRBV3-1/TRBV3-2,TGTGCCAGCAGCCATTCTACTCTGGACAGGGCCCGCGGAGCTTTCTTT,CASSHSTLDRARGAFF
TRBD1,TRBJ1-6,.,TRBV6-5,TGTGCCAGCAGTACCCTGGACAGGGCTAATTCACCCCTCCACTTT,CASSTLDRANSPLHF
.,TRBJ2-7,.,TRBV5-1,TGCGCCAGCAGCCTAGACTACGAGCAGTACTTC,CASSLDYEQYF
.,TRBJ1-3,.,TRBV27,TGTGCCAGCTCCTCAGGGCCCGGAAACACCATATATTTT,CASSSGPGNTIYF
TRBD1,TRBJ2-4,.,TRBV18,TGTGCCAGCTCACCAACTGGGACAGTGGGAAACATTCAGTACTTC,CASSPTGTVGNIQYF
.,TRBJ2-7,.,TRBV6-5,TGTGCCAGCTCGGGCGGACAGTTGAAGTGGGGGGAGCAGTACTTC,CASSGGQLKWGEQYF
TRBD2,TRBJ2-1,.,TRBV4-2,TGTGCCAGCAGCCTCCTAGCGGGAGGGCGTAATGAGCAGTTCTTC,CASSLLAGGRNEQFF
TRBD2,TRBJ2-7,.,TRBV28,TGTGCCAGCAGTTTCCCAAGGACTAGCGGGAGGGTCAGAGCTCATTTCTCCTACGAGCAGTACTTC,CASSFPRTSGRVRAHFSYEQYF
TRBD1,TRBJ1-6,few,TRBV5-5,TGTGCCAGCAGCTTGTTAGACAGGGCCACTTATTCACCCCTCCACTTT,CASSLLDRATYSPLHF
.,TRBJ2-7,few,TRBV6-5,TGTGCCAGCAGTTACTCGAGGCTAACTACGGGGGAGCAGTACTTC,CASSYSRLTTGEQYF
.,TRBJ2-6,.,TRBV25-1,TGTGCCAGCACCCCCCTCTCTGGGGCCAACGTCCTGACTTTC,CASTPLSGANVLTF
TRBD1,TRBJ2-2,.,TRBV5-4,TGTGCCAGCAGCCTCGGGACAGGGGAAACCGGGGAGCTGTTTTTT,CASSLGTGETGELFF
.,TRBJ1-2,.,TRBV5-1,TGCGCCAGCAGCTCAACCCTCGGGATGGGCTACACCTTC,CASSSTLGMGYTF
.,TRBJ2-7,.,TRBV27,TGTGCCAGCACTCCCTCGGGAGCCCCCTTCTACGAGCAGTACTTC,CASTPSGAPFYEQYF
TRBD2,TRBJ2-2,.,TRBV5-1,TGCGCCAGCAGCTTGGGGGAGACTAGCGGGGACACCGGGGAGCTGTTTTTT,CASSLGETSGDTGELFF
TRBD1,TRBJ2-2,.,TRBV18,TGTGCCAGCTCATCAGCCGGACAGGGGGACACCGGGGAGCTGTTTTTT,CASSSAGQGDTGELFF
.,TRBJ1-4,.,TRBV7-9,TGTGCCAGCAGCTCGGCTAAGAGGGCAACTAATGAAAAACTGTTTTTT,CASSSAKRATNEKLFF
TRBD2,TRBJ2-1,.,TRBV18,TGTGCCAGCTCACCGGGACTAGCGGGAACCTACAATGAGCAGTTCTTC,CASSPGLAGTYNEQFF
.,TRBJ1-4,once,TRBV19,TGTGCCAGCGCCCTTGCGGGTCGGGAAAAACTGTTTTTT,CASALAGREKLFF
TRBD2,TRBJ2-1,.,TRBV11-3,TGTGCCAGCAGCTTAGGTGAAAGGACTAGCGCAAGTAATGAGCAGTTCTTC,CASSLGERTSASNEQFF
TRBD1,TRBJ2-7,once,TRBV12-3/TRBV12-4,TGTGCCAGCAGCTTCAACAGGGGCGAGCAGTACTTC,CASSFNRGEQYF
.,TRBJ1-2,.,TRBV6-5,TGTGCCAGCAGCTTCCAGGGTGGCTACACCTTC,CASSFQGGYTF
.,TRBJ2-3,.,TRBV27,TGTGCCAGCAGTTTTAGCGGCTACACAGATACGCAGTATTTT,CASSFSGYTDTQYF
TRBD2,TRBJ2-3,.,TRBV20-1,TGCAGTGCTAGATGGGACTACCTAATGTATTTT,CSARWDYLMYF
.,TRBJ2-7,.,TRBV19,TGTGCCAGTAGTAAGAAGACAGGAGCCTACGAGCAGTACTTC,CASSKKTGAYEQYF
TRBD1,TRBJ1-5,.,TRBV10-2,TGCGCCAGCAGGACAGGGAGTCAGCCCCAGCATTTT,CASRTGSQPQHF
.,TRBJ1-3,.,TRBV10-3,TGTGCCATCAGTGATCGGGACCGCCGGGGGGACACCATATATTTT,CAISDRDRRGDTIYF
.,TRBJ2-3,.,TRBV5-5,TGTGCCAGCAACAGGGAAGGGCTAGCGACTCAGGGGGGCACAGATACGCAGTATTTT,CASNREGLATQGGTDTQYF
TRBD2,TRBJ2-2,.,TRBV24-1,TGTGCCACCAGTGATCTGGGACTAGAGAACACCGGGGAGCTGTTTTTT,CATSDLGLENTGELFF
.,TRBJ1-2,.,TRBV2,TGTGCCAGCACGGGAGGGAGAGGCTACACCTTC,CASTGGRGYTF
.,TRBJ1-2,.,TRBV9,TGTGCCAGCAGCGTAGGGCACAGCTACACCTTC,CASSVGHSYTF
.,TRBJ2-2,.,TRBV5-1,TGCGCCAGCAGAGCTGGCGGGGAGCTGTTTTTT,CASRAGGELFF